This TCR beta chain was found in a study of blood T cell repertoires in COVID-19. Study-level background: COVID-19 samples, acute and convalescent, were from the United States, Italy and Spain. PBMCs, B-cell-depleted T cells, or T cells were the source of the cDNA or gDNA that made up the material.

Patients in Seattle were enrolled during active infection, then followed longitudinally. Trimming stripped 2 bases from V and 2 bases from J, with 19 bases between. Germline CDR1 MNHEY, CDR2 SVGEGT. The CDR3 has 17 amino acids. Original handling: Estimation of nucleated cell counts was performed using reference gene primer amplification. Sequenced by immunoSEQ multiplex PCR; TCRdb stores in-frame clones only, minus some. V, J and clone size are taken as reported in that table, and D and trimming were inferred from the DNA itself. The sample lists around 310,000 clones; around 90% were seen once. The chain employs TRBV6-2 or TRBV6-3 and TRBJ2-7; D perhaps matches TRBD2 (5 bases). Sequenced input: peripheral blood. The TCR was taken from a woman in her thirties or forties with COVID-19, enrolled during active disease. CDR3 bases: TGTGCCAGCAGTTACCCCGGACTTTCTCTTAGACCCTACGAGCAGTACTTC. Translated: CASSYPGLSLRPYEQYF.